These 19 T cell receptor beta chains were all obtained from the same sample, sequenced in a study of blood T cell repertoires in COVID-19. Profiled with immunoSEQ multiplex PCR; TCRdb holds only in-frame clones, not every one. This table holds about 190,000 clones, just under 85% found once. Input material: peripheral blood. These TCRs come from a woman in her 70s with active or convalescent COVID-19.

V is TRBV9 and J is TRBJ2-3, with D possibly TRBD2 on 5 matching bases. Trimming shortened V by 1 base and J by 8 bases, and 14 bases separated the two germline ends. The CDR3 is 14 amino acids. Germline CDR1 SGDLS, CDR2 YYNGEE. The CDR3 region is CASSVQDWAGTQYF. The CDR3 nucleotides are TGTGCCAGCAGCGTACAGGATTGGGCGGGTACGCAGTATTTT. Drawing the rest from reference TRBV9 and TRBJ2-3, the complete variable domain is DSGVTQTPKHLITATGQRVTLRCSPRSGDLSVYWYQQSLDQGLQFLIQYYNGEERAKGNILERFSAQQFPDLHSELNLSSLELGDSALYFCASSVQDWAGTQYFGPGTRLTVL.

CDR3 region: CASSLGGNRNEQFF. For the CDR3, the DNA is TGTGCCAGCAGCTTAGGGGGAAACAGGAATGAGCAGTTCTTC. The chain couples TRBV11-1 to TRBJ2-1, with D possibly TRBD1 on 5 matching bases. The CDR3 consists of 14 residues. Trimming took 1 base from V and 7 from J, leaving 11 bases between them. CDR1 is SGHAT, CDR2 FQDESV, per germline (reference sequence).

This clone was detected once. The V gene is TRBV6-1, the J gene TRBJ2-3; D unclear. Germline V CDR1 and CDR2: MNHNS, SASEGT. The V and J ends lost 4 bases and 1 base respectively, with 15 bases between them. The CDR3 sequence is 16 residues long. The CDR3, as DNA: TGTGCCAGCAGTGTAGAAGTTTTTGTCGGCACAGATACGCAGTATTTT. Translation: CASSVEVFVGTDTQYF.

V and J are TRBV5-1 and TRBJ2-5, with D hard to call. The CDR3 runs to 13 residues. CDR1 and CDR2 (germline): SGHRS, YFSETQ. The V end was cut by 3 bases, the J end by 4 bases, with 10 bases between. CDR3 coding DNA: TGCGCCAGCAGCTCCTCTTCAGTAGAGACCCAGTACTTC. Translating gives CASSSSSVETQYF.

This sequence joins TRBV5-6 and TRBJ1-2; D not certain. The CDR3 has 15 residues. The V and J ends lost 5 bases and 0 bases respectively, with 14 bases between them. CDR1 SGHDT and CDR2 YYEEEE come from the germline V gene. CDR3: CASSLGSGTNYGYTF. The CDR3 DNA reads as TGTGCCAGCAGTCTGGGGTCCGGGACTAACTATGGCTACACCTTC.

The J gene is TRBJ2-1, the V gene TRBV2; tentative D call: TRBD1 (5 bases). The CDR3 is 12 amino acids. Germline V gene data show CDR1 as SNHLY and CDR2 as FYNNEI. The germline V and J ends were trimmed by 8 bases and 5 bases, with 10 bases remaining between them. In nucleotides, the CDR3 is TGTGCCAGCGCAGGACAAGACAATGAGCAGTTCTTC. Protein sequence: CASAGQDNEQFF.

The V gene is TRBV3-1 (or the pseudogene TRBV3-2), the J gene TRBJ1-2; weak D call: TRBD1 (5 bases). CDR1 is LGHDT, CDR2 YNNKEL, per germline (reference sequence). The CDR3 has 14 residues. Trimming took off 2 bases at V and 2 bases at J, with 9 bases between the two ends. The CDR3 coding sequence is TGTGCCAGCAGCCAACTAAGACAGAACTATGGCTACACCTTC. This codes for CASSQLRQNYGYTF.

The gene calls are TRBV20-1 and TRBJ1-5; D ambiguous. Trimming removed 2 bases from V and 7 bases from J, with 6 bases in between. The CDR3 runs 11 residues. Per the germline V gene, CDR1 is DFQATT and CDR2 is SNEGSKA (reference sequence). CDR3 residues: CSARTGQPQHF. The CDR3 nucleotides are TGCAGTGCTAGAACGGGGCAGCCCCAGCATTTT.

The chain has TRBV6-5 and TRBJ2-7; 14 nucleotides line up with TRBD2. After removal of 6 bases from V and 5 bases from J, the junction contained 6 bases not matched to a gene. The CDR3 spans 15 residues. From germline, CDR1 is MNHEY and CDR2 SVGAGI. CDR3 protein: CASSRGLAGANEQYF. The CDR3 coding sequence is TGTGCCAGCAGCAGGGGACTAGCGGGAGCCAACGAGCAGTACTTC.

V gene TRBV6-5 combines with J gene TRBJ2-7, with a possible D match to TRBD1 (6 bases). V was trimmed by 6 bases and J by 2 bases, leaving 11 bases between them. This CDR3 region has 13 residues. Germline CDR1 is MNHEY and CDR2 is SVGAGI. The DNA for the CDR3 is TGTGCCAGCAGCCTCGACAGGACCTACGAGCAGTACTTC. It specifies CASSLDRTYEQYF.

This rearrangement joins TRBV7-2 to TRBJ1-5; 8 bases map to TRBD1. CDR1 SGHTA and CDR2 FQGNSA come from the germline V gene. The CDR3 is 14 amino acids. With V trimmed by 5 bases and J by 4 bases, 4 bases remained unmatched. CDR3 sequence (DNA): TGTGCCAGCAGCCCGGACAGGGCAAATCAGCCCCAGCATTTT. It specifies CASSPDRANQPQHF.

The chain has TRBV19 and TRBJ2-2, with 10 nucleotides matching TRBD1. The germline gives CDR1 LNHDA, CDR2 SQIVND (reference sequence). The ends lost 5 bases at V and 4 bases at J; junction bases unmatched: 4. The CDR3 totals 15 residues. CDR3 DNA sequence: TGTGCCAGTAGTCGACAGGGGGCTTCCACCGGGGAGCTGTTTTTT. Its translation is CASSRQGASTGELFF.

The chain carries TRBV9 and TRBJ2-5; D is possibly TRBD1 (6 bases). V lost 3 bases, J lost 2 bases, and 11 bases lay in between. Germline V gene data show CDR1 as SGDLS and CDR2 as YYNGEE. The CDR3 is 14 residues long. CDR3 loop: CASSEGVMQETQYF. CDR3 in DNA: TGTGCCAGCAGCGAGGGGGTGATGCAAGAGACCCAGTACTTC.

This chain links TRBV6-6 with TRBJ1-2; tentative D call: TRBD1 (6 bases). Germline CDR1 is MNHNY and CDR2 is SVGAGI (reference sequence). The V gene lost 2 bases and the J gene lost 9 bases, with 16 bases spanning the gap. This CDR3 has 14 amino acids. The CDR3 sequence: CASSYADTGQRYTF. Written as DNA, the CDR3 is TGTGCCAGCAGTTACGCTGATACGGGACAACGCTACACCTTC.

A single count supports this clone. The chain recombines TRBV7-9 with TRBJ1-1, with D tentatively TRBD1 (5 bases). Germline lookup yields CDR1 SEHNR and CDR2 FQNEAQ (reference sequence). Trimming shortened V by 5 bases and J by 1 base, and 14 bases separated the two germline ends. The CDR3 totals 15 residues. The CDR3 coding sequence is TGTGCCAGCAGCCCCCTGGAGGGGAGGAACACTGAAGCTTTCTTT. Translated, it gives CASSPLEGRNTEAFF.

The chain joins TRBV7-2 to TRBJ2-1; 10 nucleotides align to TRBD2. The CDR3 runs to 14 residues. The germline V gene encodes CDR1 SGHTA and CDR2 FQGNSA. V trimming: 1 base; J trimming: 7 bases; junction bases outside the gene matches: 1. The CDR3 sequence: CASSLGTSGNEQFF. The CDR3 DNA sequence: TGTGCCAGCAGCTTAGGGACTAGCGGTAATGAGCAGTTCTTC.

The CDR3 sequence is CAWRPGTGSYEQYF. In DNA form, the CDR3 reads TGTGCCTGGAGACCGGGGACAGGCTCCTACGAGCAGTACTTC. V is TRBV30 and J is TRBJ2-7; 8 bases are shared with TRBD1. Germline-derived CDR1 and CDR2 are GTSNPN and SVGIG (reference sequence). CDR3 length equals 14 residues. The J segment lost 0 bases and the V segment lost 3 bases, leaving 4 bases of the junction unmatched.

This clone appeared a single time. The chain uses TRBV27 and TRBJ2-3; tentatively, D is TRBD1 (6 bases). This CDR3 comprises 14 residues. Trimming took off 4 bases at V and 4 bases at J, with 12 bases between the two ends. Germline-derived CDR1 and CDR2 are MNHEY and SMNVEV (reference sequence). The CDR3 DNA reads TGTGCCAGCAGTTCCCACGGGACATCAGATACGCAGTATTTT. Amino acid sequence: CASSSHGTSDTQYF.

The chain links TRBV30 to TRBJ1-1; no clear D gene. There are 13 residues in the CDR3. CDR1 and CDR2 (germline): GTSNPN, SVGIG (reference sequence). V lost 3 bases and J 4 bases, leaving 12 bases between the germline ends. Here the CDR3 reads CAWRPWAVTEAFF. CDR3 in DNA: TGTGCCTGGAGGCCTTGGGCAGTCACTGAAGCTTTCTTT.